These T cell receptor beta chains were read from a single sample in a study of sequential checkpoint blockade in melanoma. Produced via immunoSEQ multiplex PCR; TCRdb's table is partial and in-frame only. The table lists over 2,500 clones, just over 20% of them singletons. This sample comprised tumor tissue (inferred from file names), obtained from a patient given nivolumab and ipilimumab in sequence. These receptor sequences come from a human donor with melanoma. Both conserved end residues are part of each CDR3. A D gene is named only where the DNA matches it firmly. Clone size is given for some rows only: seen once, a few or many times, or a class if the clone is expanded.

D | size | J | V | DNA | CDR3
. | . | TRBJ2-3 | TRBV30 | TGTGCCTGGAGTGTTTCGGGGAGCACAGATACGCAGTATTTT | CAWSVSGSTDTQYF
TRBD1 | . | TRBJ1-1 | TRBV19 | TGTGCCAGTAGTATTACAGGGGGCGGATGGGTCACTGAAGCTTTCTTT | CASSITGGGWVTEAFF
. | medium-sized | TRBJ2-7 | TRBV11-3 | TGTGCCAGCAGCTTAGTTCCTTTGACAGGTTTGACCTACGAGCAGTACTTC | CASSLVPLTGLTYEQYF
. | few | TRBJ1-3 | TRBV11-3 | TGTGCCAGCAGCTTCGCCATAGACTCTGGAAACACCATATATTTT | CASSFAIDSGNTIYF
. | medium-sized | TRBJ2-1 | TRBV6-8 | TGTGCCAGCTGCCAGGTGGCCAACCCGTTGGATGAGCAGTTCTTC | CASCQVANPLDEQFF
. | few | TRBJ1-2 | TRBV28 | TGTGCCAGCAGCCAGATGATATATGGCTACACCTTC | CASSQMIYGYTF
TRBD2 | medium-sized | TRBJ2-1 | TRBV11-3 | TGTGCCAGCAGCTTCCAGGGACTAGCGGCAGACAATGAGCAGTTCTTC | CASSFQGLAADNEQFF
. | few | TRBJ2-2 | TRBV30 | TGTGCCTGGCTACGGAGGGGACTTGGTACCGGGGAGCTGTTTTTT | CAWLRRGLGTGELFF
TRBD1 | . | TRBJ2-2 | TRBV10-2 | TGCGCCAGCTTCCCGGGACAGGAAGACACCGGGGAGCTGTTTTTT | CASFPGQEDTGELFF
TRBD1 | . | TRBJ2-4 | TRBV19 | TGTGCCAGTAGACCACTTTGGACAGGGGCCGGAGCCAAAAACATTCAGTACTTC | CASRPLWTGAGAKNIQYF
TRBD2 | . | TRBJ2-5 | TRBV9 | TGTGCCAGCAGCGCCCGGGGGGGAGAGACCCAGTACTTC | CASSARGGETQYF
. | many | TRBJ1-5 | TRBV11-3 | TGTGCCAGCAGCGGTTCGGACGAAGATCGAGCCCAGCATTTT | CASSGSDEDRAQHF
. | few | TRBJ1-3 | TRBV6-8 | TGTGCCATCAGCCTTACCGGGACCCTGTCTGGAAACACCATATATTTT | CAISLTGTLSGNTIYF
TRBD2 | . | TRBJ2-7 | TRBV9 | TGTGCCAGCAGCGTAAGCCGGGAGACTAGCGGGGGTTCCTACGAGCAGTACTTC | CASSVSRETSGGSYEQYF
. | . | TRBJ2-5 | TRBV5-1 | TGCGCCAGCAGCCTGGTGGAGGGGCTAGGAGAGACCCAGTACTTC | CASSLVEGLGETQYF
TRBD1 | many | TRBJ2-1 | TRBV2 | TGTGCCAGCAGGAACACCCCGGGACAGGGAGGAAAGTGGTCCTACAATGAGCAGTTCTTC | CASRNTPGQGGKWSYNEQFF
TRBD1 | many | TRBJ1-2 | TRBV9 | TGTGCCAGCAGCCCCCGGACAGGATCTAACTATGGCTACACCTTC | CASSPRTGSNYGYTF
. | medium-sized | TRBJ2-2 | TRBV11-3 | TGTGCCAGCAGCTTAGTGCGGAACACCGGGGAGCTGTTTTTT | CASSLVRNTGELFF
TRBD2 | medium-sized | TRBJ2-5 | TRBV4-1 | TGCGCCAGCAGCCAAGATTGGAGGGGAGGGGAGACCCAGTACTTC | CASSQDWRGGETQYF
TRBD1 | . | TRBJ1-2 | TRBV9 | TGTGCCAGCACGGGAGAGACAGGGCCGGACTATGGCTACACCTTC | CASTGETGPDYGYTF
. | few | TRBJ2-6 | TRBV6-8 | TGTGCCAGCAGTTTATCAGGCCCTGGGGCCAACGTCCTGACTTTC | CASSLSGPGANVLTF
. | many | TRBJ1-5 | TRBV11-3 | TGTGCCAGCAGCTTAGGTCTCGGACAAGTAAATCAGCCCCAGCATTTT | CASSLGLGQVNQPQHF
TRBD1 | . | TRBJ1-2 | TRBV28 | TGTGCCAGCAGTCCAGCGGACAGGGACTATGGCTACACCTTC | CASSPADRDYGYTF
. | . | TRBJ2-7 | TRBV6-8 | TGTGCCAGCAGTTCGACGGAACCCTCCTACGAGCAGTACTTC | CASSSTEPSYEQYF
. | . | TRBJ1-1 | TRBV19 | TGTGCCAGTATTTCCCGGGACATTAACACTGAAGCTTTCTTT | CASISRDINTEAFF
TRBD1 | . | TRBJ2-7 | TRBV6-7 | TGTGCCAGCAGTTACCGGGACAGGACCTACGAGCAGTACTTC | CASSYRDRTYEQYF
. | medium-sized | TRBJ2-7 | TRBV6-1 | TGTGCCAGCAGTGAAGTACGGGGCTACGAGCAGTACTTC | CASSEVRGYEQYF